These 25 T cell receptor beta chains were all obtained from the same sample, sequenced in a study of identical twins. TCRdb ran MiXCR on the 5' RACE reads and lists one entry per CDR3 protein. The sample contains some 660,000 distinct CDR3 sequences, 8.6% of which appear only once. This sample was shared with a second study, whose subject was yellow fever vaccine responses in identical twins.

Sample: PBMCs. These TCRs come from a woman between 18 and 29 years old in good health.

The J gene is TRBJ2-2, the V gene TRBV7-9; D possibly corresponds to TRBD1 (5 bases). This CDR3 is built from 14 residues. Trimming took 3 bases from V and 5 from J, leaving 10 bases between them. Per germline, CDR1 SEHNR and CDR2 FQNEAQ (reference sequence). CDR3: CASSFVAGTGELFF. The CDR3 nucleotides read TGTGCCAGCAGCTTTGTGGCAGGGACCGGGGAGCTGTTTTTT.

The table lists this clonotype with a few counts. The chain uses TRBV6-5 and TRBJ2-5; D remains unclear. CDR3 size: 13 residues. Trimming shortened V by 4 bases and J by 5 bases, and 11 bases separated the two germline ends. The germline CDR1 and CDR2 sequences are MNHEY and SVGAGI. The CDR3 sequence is CASSSDPGETQYF. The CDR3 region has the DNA TGTGCCAGCAGTTCAGATCCCGGGGAGACCCAGTACTTC.

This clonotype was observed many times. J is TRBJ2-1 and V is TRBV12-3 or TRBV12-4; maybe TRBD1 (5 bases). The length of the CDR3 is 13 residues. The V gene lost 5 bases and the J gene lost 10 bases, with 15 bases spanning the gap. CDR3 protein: CASSILGVSEQFF. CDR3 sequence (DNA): TGTGCCAGCAGTATTCTAGGGGTTTCCGAGCAGTTCTTC.

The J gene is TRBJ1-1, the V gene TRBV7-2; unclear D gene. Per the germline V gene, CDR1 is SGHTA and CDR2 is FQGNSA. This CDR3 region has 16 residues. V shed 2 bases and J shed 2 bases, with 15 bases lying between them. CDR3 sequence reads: CASSLNSLSINTEAFF. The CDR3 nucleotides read TGTGCCAGCAGCTTAAACAGCCTATCTATCAACACTGAAGCTTTCTTT.

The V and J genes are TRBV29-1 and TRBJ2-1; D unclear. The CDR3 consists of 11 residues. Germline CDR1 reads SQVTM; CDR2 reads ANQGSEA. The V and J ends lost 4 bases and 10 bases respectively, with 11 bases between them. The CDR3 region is CSVGIRAEQFF. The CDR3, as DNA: TGCAGCGTTGGGATCCGGGCCGAGCAGTTCTTC.

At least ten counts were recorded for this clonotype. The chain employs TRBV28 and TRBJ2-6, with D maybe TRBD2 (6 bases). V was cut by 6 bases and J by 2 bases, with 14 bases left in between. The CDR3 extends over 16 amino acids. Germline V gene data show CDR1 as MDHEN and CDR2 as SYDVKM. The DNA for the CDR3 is TGTGCCAGCAGCCAAGTCTCGGGGGCTGGGGCCAACGTCCTGACTTTC. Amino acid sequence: CASSQVSGAGANVLTF. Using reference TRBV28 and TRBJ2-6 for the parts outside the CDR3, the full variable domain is DVKVTQSSRYLVKRTGEKVFLECVQDMDHENMFWYRQDPGLGLRLIYFSYDVKMKEKGDIPEGYSVSREKKERFSLILESASTNQTSMYLCASSQVSGAGANVLTFGAGSRLTVL.

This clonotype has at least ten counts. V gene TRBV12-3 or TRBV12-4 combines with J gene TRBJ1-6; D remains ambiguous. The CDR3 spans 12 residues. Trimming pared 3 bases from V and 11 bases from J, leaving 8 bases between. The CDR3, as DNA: TGTGCCAGCAGTTTTTCCAGAACACCCCTCCACTTT. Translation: CASSFSRTPLHF.

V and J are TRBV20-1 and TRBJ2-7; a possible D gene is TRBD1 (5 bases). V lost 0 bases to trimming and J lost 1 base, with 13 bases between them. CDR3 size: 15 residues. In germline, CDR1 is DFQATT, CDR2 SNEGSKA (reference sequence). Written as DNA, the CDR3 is TGCAGTGCTAGAGATCTCGACAGAGATTCCTACGAGCAGTACTTC. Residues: CSARDLDRDSYEQYF.

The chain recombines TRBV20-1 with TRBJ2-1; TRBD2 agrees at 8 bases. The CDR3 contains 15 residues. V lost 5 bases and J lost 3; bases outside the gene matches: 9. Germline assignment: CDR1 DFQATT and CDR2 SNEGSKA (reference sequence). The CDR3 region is CSAGRVGLVYNEQFF. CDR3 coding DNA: TGCAGTGCTGGACGTGTGGGACTAGTCTACAATGAGCAGTTCTTC.

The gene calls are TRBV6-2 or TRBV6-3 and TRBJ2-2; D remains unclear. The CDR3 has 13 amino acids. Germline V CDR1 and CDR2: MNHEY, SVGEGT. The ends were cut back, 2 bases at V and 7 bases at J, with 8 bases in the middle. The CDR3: CASSYGSGGELFF. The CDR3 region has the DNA TGTGCCAGCAGTTACGGGTCTGGCGGGGAGCTGTTTTTT.

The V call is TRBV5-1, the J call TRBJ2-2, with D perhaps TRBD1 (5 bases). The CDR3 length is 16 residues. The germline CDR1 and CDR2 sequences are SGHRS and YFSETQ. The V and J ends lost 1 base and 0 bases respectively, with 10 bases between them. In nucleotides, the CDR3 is TGCGCCAGCAGCTTGTCTTCCAGGGCGAACACCGGGGAGCTGTTTTTT. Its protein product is CASSLSSRANTGELFF.

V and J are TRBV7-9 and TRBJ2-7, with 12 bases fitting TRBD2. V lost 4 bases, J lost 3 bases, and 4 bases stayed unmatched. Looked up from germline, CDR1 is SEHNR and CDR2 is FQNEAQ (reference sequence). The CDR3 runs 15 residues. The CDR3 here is CASSSTSGRNYEQYF. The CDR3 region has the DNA TGTGCCAGCAGCTCTACTAGCGGGAGGAACTACGAGCAGTACTTC.

The chain's CDR3 is CSARGRQGYSGANVLTF. The CDR3 nucleotides are TGCAGTGCTAGAGGCCGACAGGGCTACTCTGGGGCCAACGTCCTGACTTTC. The V call is TRBV20-1, the J call TRBJ2-6; 7 nucleotides match TRBD1. After removal of 1 base from V and 0 bases from J, the junction contained 6 bases not matched to a gene. Germline loops: CDR1 DFQATT, CDR2 SNEGSKA (reference sequence). This CDR3 spans 17 amino acids.

The CDR3 DNA sequence: TGTGCCAGCAGCTCCCCCCGAAAGGTAGGGGGAAAAAGCTCCTACGAGCAGTACTTC. This encodes CASSSPRKVGGKSSYEQYF. J is TRBJ2-7 and V is TRBV7-8; D may be TRBD1 (6 bases). Germline-derived CDR1 and CDR2 are SGHVS and FQNEAQ. V was trimmed by 4 bases and J by 0 bases, leaving 25 bases between them. This CDR3 has 19 amino acids.

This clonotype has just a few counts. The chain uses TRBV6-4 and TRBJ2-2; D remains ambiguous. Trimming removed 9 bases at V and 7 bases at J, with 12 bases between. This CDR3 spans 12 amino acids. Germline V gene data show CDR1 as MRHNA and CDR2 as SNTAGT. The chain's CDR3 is CASRPWNGELFF. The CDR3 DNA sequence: TGTGCCAGTCGACCTTGGAACGGGGAGCTGTTTTTT.

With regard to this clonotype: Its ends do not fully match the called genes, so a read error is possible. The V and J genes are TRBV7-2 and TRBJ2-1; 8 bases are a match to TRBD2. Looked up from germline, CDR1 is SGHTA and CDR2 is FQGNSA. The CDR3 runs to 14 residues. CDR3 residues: CASSLAGGTREQFF. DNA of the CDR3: TGTGCCAGCAGCCTAGCGGGTGGGACCCGCGAGCAGTTCTTC.

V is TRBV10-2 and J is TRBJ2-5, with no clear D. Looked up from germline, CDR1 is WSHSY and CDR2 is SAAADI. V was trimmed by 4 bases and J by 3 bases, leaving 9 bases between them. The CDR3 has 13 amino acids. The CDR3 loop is CASSARRKETQYF. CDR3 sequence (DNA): TGCGCCAGCAGTGCGAGGCGGAAAGAGACCCAGTACTTC.

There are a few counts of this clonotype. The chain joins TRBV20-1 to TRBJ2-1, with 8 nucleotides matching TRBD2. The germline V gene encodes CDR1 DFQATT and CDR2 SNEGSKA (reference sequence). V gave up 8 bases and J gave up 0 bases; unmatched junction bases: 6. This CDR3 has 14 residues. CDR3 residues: CSPIAGSSYNEQFF. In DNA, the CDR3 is TGCAGTCCAATAGCGGGGAGCTCCTACAATGAGCAGTTCTTC.

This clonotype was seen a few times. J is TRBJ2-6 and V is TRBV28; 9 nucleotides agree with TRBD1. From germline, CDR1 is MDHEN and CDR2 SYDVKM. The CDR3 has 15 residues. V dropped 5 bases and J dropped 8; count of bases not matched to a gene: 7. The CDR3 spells CASSEAGQGPNVLTF. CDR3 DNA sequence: TGTGCCAGCAGTGAAGCGGGACAGGGACCCAACGTCCTGACTTTC. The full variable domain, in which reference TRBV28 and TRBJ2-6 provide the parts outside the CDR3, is DVKVTQSSRYLVKRTGEKVFLECVQDMDHENMFWYRQDPGLGLRLIYFSYDVKMKEKGDIPEGYSVSREKKERFSLILESASTNQTSMYLCASSEAGQGPNVLTFGAGSRLTVL.

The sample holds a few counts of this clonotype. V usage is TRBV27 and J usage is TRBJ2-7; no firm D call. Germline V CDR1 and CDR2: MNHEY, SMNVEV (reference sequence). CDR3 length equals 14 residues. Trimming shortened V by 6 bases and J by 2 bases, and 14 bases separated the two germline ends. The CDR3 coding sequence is TGTGCCAGCAGCAAAACGAGTGACACCTACGAGCAGTACTTC. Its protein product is CASSKTSDTYEQYF.

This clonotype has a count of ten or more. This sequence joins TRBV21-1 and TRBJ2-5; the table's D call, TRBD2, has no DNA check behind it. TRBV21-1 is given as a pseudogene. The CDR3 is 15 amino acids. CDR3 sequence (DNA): TGTGCCACCGGGACTAAATTGTTGAGATCGGAGACCCAGTACTTC. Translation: CATGTKLLRSETQYF.

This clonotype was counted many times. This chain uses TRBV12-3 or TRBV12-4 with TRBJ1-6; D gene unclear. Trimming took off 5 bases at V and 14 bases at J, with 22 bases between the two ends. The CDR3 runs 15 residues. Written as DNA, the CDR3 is TGTGCCAGCAGTGGGGTTACCGCTGGCAGCTACGCCCTCCACTTT. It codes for CASSGVTAGSYALHF.

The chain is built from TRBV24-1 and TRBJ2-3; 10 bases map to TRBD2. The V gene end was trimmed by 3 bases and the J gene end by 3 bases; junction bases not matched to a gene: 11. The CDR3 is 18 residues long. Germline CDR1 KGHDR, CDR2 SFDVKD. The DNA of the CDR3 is TGTGCCACCAGTGATACATCCTCTAGCGGGAGTGTAACAGATACGCAGTATTTT. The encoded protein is CATSDTSSSGSVTDTQYF.

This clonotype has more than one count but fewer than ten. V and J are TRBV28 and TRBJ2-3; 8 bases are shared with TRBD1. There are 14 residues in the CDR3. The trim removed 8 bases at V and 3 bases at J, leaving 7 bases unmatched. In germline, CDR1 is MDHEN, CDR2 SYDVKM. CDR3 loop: CASLDREKTDTQYF. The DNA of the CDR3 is TGTGCCAGCCTGGACAGGGAGAAGACAGATACGCAGTATTTT. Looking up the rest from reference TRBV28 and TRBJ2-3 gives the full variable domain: DVKVTQSSRYLVKRTGEKVFLECVQDMDHENMFWYRQDPGLGLRLIYFSYDVKMKEKGDIPEGYSVSREKKERFSLILESASTNQTSMYLCASLDREKTDTQYFGPGTRLTVL.

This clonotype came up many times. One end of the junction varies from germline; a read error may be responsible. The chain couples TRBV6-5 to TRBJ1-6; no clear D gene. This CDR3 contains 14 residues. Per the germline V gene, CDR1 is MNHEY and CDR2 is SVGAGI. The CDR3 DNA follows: TGTGCCAGCAGTTACGGGTTAAGTAATCCACCCCTCCACTTT. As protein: CASSYGLSNPPLHF.